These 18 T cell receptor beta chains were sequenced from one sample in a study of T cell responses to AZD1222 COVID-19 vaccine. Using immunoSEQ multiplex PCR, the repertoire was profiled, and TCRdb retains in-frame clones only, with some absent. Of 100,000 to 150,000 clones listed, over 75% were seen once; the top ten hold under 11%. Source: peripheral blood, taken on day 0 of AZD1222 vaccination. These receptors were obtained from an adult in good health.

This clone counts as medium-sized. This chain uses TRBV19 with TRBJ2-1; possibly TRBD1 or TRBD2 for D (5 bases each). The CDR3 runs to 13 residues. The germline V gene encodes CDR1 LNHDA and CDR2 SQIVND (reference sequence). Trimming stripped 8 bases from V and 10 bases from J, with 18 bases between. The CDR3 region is CASSGFTWGEQFF. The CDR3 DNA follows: TGTGCCAGTTCGGGATTCACCTGGGGGGAGCAGTTCTTC. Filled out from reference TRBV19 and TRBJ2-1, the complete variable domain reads DGGITQSPKYLFRKEGQNVTLSCEQNLNHDAMYWYRQDPGQGLRLIYYSQIVNDFQKGDIAEGYSVSREKKESFPLTVTSAQKNPTAFYLCASSGFTWGEQFFGPGTRLTVL.

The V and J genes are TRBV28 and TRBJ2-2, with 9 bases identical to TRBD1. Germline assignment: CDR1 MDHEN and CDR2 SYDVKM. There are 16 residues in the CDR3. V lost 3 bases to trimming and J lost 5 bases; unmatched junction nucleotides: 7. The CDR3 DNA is TGTGCCAGCAGTTTTGTACAGGGACAGGGAACCGGGGAGCTGTTTTTT. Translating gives CASSFVQGQGTGELFF.

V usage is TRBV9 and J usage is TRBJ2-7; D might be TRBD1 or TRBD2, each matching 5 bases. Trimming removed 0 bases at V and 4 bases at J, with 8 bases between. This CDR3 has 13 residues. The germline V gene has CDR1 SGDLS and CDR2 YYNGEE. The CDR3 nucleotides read TGTGCCAGCAGCGTAGGGGGGACGTACGAGCAGTACTTC. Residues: CASSVGGTYEQYF.

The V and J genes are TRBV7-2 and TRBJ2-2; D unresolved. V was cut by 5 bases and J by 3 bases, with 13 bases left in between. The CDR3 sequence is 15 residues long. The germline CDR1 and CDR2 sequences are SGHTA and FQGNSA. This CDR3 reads CASSVGPADTGELFF. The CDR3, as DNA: TGTGCCAGCAGCGTGGGTCCCGCGGACACCGGGGAGCTGTTTTTT.

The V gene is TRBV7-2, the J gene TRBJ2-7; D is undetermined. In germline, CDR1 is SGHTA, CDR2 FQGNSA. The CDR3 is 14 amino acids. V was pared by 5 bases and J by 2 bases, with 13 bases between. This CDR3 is CASSAYRAAYEQYF. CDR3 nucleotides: TGTGCCAGCAGCGCCTACCGGGCCGCCTACGAGCAGTACTTC.

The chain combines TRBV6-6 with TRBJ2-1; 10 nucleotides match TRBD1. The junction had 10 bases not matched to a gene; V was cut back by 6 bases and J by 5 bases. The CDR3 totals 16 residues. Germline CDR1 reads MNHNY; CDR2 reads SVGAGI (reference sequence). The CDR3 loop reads CASRPDRGRGDNEQFF. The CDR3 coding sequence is TGTGCCAGCAGGCCCGACAGGGGGCGAGGGGACAATGAGCAGTTCTTC.

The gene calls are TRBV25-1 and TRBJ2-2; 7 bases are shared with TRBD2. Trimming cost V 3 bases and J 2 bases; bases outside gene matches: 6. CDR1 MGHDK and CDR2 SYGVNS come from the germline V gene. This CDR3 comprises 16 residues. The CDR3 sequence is CASSDAGGRNTGELFF. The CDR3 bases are TGTGCCAGCAGTGACGCAGGCGGGAGAAACACCGGGGAGCTGTTTTTT.

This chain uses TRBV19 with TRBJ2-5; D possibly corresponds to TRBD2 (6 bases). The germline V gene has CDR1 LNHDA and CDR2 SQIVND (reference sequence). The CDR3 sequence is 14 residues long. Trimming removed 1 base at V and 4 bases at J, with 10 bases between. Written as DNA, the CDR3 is TGTGCCAGTAGTATAGGGGGGGTCCCAGAGACCCAGTACTTC. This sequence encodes CASSIGGVPETQYF.

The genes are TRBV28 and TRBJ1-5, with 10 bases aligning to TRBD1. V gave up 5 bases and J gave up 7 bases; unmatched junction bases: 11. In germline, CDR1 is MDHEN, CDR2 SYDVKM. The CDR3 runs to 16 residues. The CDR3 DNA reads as TGTGCCAGCAGTAAATATGACAGGGGGCGCGGGCAGCCCCAGCATTTT. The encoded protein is CASSKYDRGRGQPQHF.

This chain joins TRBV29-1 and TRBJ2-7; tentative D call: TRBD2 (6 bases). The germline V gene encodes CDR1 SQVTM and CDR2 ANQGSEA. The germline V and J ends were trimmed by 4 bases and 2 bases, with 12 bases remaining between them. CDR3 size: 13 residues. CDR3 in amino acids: CSVGVAEAYEQYF. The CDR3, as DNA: TGCAGCGTTGGAGTAGCGGAAGCCTACGAGCAGTACTTC.

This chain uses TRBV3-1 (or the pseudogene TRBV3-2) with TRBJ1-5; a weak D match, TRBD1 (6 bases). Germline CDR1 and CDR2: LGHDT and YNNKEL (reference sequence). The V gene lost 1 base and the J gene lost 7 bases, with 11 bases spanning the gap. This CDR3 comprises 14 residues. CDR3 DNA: TGTGCCAGCAGCCAAGTACAGGGTGGCCAGCCCCAGCATTTT. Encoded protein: CASSQVQGGQPQHF.

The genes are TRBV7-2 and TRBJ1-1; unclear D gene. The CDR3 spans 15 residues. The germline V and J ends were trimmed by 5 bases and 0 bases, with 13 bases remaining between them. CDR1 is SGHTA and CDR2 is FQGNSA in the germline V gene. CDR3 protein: CASSPLSGMNTEAFF. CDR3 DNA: TGTGCCAGCAGCCCCCTCTCGGGGATGAACACTGAAGCTTTCTTT.

Here the CDR3 reads CASSGYNEQFF. The CDR3 DNA sequence: TGTGCCAGCAGCGGTTACAATGAGCAGTTCTTC. The chain carries TRBV7-2 and TRBJ2-1; D is uncertain. The V gene lost 5 bases and the J gene lost 4 bases, with 3 bases spanning the gap. Per the germline V gene, CDR1 is SGHTA and CDR2 is FQGNSA. The CDR3 spans 11 residues.

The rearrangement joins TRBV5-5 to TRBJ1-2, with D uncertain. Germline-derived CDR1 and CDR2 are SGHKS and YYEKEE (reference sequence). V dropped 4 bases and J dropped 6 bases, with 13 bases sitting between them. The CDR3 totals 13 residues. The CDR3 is CASSIAAQHGYTF. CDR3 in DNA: TGTGCCAGCAGCATCGCGGCACAGCATGGCTACACCTTC.

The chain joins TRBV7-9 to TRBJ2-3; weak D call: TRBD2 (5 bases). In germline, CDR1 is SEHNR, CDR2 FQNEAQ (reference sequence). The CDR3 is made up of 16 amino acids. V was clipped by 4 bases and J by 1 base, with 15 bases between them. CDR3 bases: TGTGCCAGCAGCTCTCCCTGGGAGCCGGGCACAGATACGCAGTATTTT. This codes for CASSSPWEPGTDTQYF.

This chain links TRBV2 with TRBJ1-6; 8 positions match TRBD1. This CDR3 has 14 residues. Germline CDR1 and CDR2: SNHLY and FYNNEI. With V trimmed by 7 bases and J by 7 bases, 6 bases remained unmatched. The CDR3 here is CASTWTGQNSPLHF. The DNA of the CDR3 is TGTGCCAGCACTTGGACAGGGCAAAATTCACCCCTCCACTTT.

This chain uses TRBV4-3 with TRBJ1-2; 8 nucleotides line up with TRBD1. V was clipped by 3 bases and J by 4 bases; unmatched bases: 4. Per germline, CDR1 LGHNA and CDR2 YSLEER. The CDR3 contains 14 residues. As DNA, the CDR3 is TGCGCCAGCAGCCAGTACACAGGGGGCTATGGCTACACCTTC. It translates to CASSQYTGGYGYTF.

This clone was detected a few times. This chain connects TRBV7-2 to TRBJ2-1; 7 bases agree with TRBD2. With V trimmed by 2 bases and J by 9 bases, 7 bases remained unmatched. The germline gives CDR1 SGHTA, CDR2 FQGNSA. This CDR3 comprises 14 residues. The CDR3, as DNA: TGTGCCAGCAGCTTATGGGACTATCTTGGTGAGCAGTTCTTC. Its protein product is CASSLWDYLGEQFF.